This paragraph covers one TCR beta chain sequence. Its cognate antigen is unknown. The germline CDR1 and CDR2 sequences are MNHEY and SMNVEV (reference sequence). CDR3 length: 15 amino acids. V was clipped by 4 bases and J by 10 bases, with 20 bases between them. The record originates from a study of T cell responses to AZD1222 COVID-19 vaccine. Study-wide background: Timing groups of about 4 and about 12 weeks for second doses were pooled. Study-wide results and limits: Recipients of two AZD1222 doses showed rising Spike-specific TCR breadth and depth. The study identified only 6 or 7 AZD1222 recipients as seropositive at baseline.

Here immunoSEQ multiplex PCR was the method, and the copy in TCRdb shows in-frame clones only, minus some. The sample holds tens of thousands of clones, approximately 84% seen once. The receptor's source is an adult in good health. This chain connects TRBV27 to TRBJ2-1; D is perhaps TRBD1 (5 bases). Source: peripheral blood, taken on day 0 of AZD1222 vaccination. The CDR3 sequence is CASSSISAGADEQFF. CDR3 nucleotide sequence: TGTGCCAGCAGTTCAATTTCCGCTGGGGCCGACGAGCAGTTCTTC.